This T cell receptor beta chain was recovered during a study of metastatic and nonmetastatic thyroid tumors (dated by TCRdb to 2018 to 2021). The study in broad terms: Repertoires were compared across peripheral blood and tumor or nodule tissue samples from malignant and benign thyroid patients. Study-level results and caveats: In both blood and tumor samples, malignant tumors were reported to have significantly higher TCR beta diversity than benign nodules.

Libraries were constructed by PCR. The run used an Illumina HiSeq 4000. High-throughput sequencing was used to profile the TCR beta-chain CDR3 region of each patient. The study's processing was this. A classifier to discriminate distant-metastatic papillary thyroid cancer patients was built from CDR3 differences across clinicopathological groups. To measure repertoire diversity the researchers used the Shannon index, while the Morisita-Horn index served to gauge how similar the tumor and blood repertoires were. TCRdb reworked the public reads: Q25 trimming with fastp, MiXCR clone assembly, productive beta chains retained. These V and J calls are TCRdb output, not the study's own analysis. This sample gives 32,000 or so clones in total; about 15% of them show up just once. The ten largest make up roughly 6.2% of the sample. No patient had received any treatment before thyroid surgery. Patient clinical samples collected from about 2011 to 2018 were retrospectively analysed using T-cell receptor beta sequencing.

Points on this clone: What this receptor recognizes is not known. The input lacks base qualities; no much larger clone sits a single base away.

Taken from cysteine to phenylalanine, the CDR3 has 18 residues. Only CDR3 DNA remains: 54 bases, in frame from the first base. For CDR1 and CDR2, the germline V gene lists ENHRY and SYGVKD. V is reduced by 0 bases and J by 5 bases, leaving a spacing of 21 bases between them. Sequenced: blood. The TCR was taken from a male donor with papillary thyroid cancer or a benign thyroid nodule (not recorded which). Some clones in this sample may be carry-over from other donors' samples. The rearrangement combines TRBV10-3 with TRBJ2-3; a weak D assignment points to TRBD1 (6 bases agree). The DNA sequence follows: TGTGCCATCAGTGAGTCAGGGGGAGCGTGGGGGATCCTAGATACGCAGTATTTT. Translated, it reads CAISESGGAWGILDTQYF.